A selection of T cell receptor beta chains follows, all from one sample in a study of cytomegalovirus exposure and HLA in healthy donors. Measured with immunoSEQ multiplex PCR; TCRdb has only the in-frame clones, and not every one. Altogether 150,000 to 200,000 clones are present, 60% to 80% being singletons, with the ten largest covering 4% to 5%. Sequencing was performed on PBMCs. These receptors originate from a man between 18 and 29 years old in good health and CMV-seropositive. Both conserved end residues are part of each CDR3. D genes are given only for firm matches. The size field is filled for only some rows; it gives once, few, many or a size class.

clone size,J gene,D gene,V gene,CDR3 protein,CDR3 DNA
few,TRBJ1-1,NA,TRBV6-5,CASSYSVAGVDTEAFF,TGTGCCAGCAGTTACTCGGTGGCAGGCGTGGACACTGAAGCTTTCTTT
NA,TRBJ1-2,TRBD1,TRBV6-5,CASSFTGGGGYTF,TGTGCCAGCAGTTTTACAGGGGGCGGGGGCTACACCTTC
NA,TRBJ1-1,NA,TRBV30,CAWSGRMNTEAFF,TGTGCCTGGAGTGGCAGGATGAACACTGAAGCTTTCTTT
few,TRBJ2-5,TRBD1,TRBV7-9,CASSPFRGTQETQYF,TGTGCCAGCAGCCCCTTCAGGGGGACACAAGAGACCCAGTACTTC
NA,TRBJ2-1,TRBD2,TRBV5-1,CASSLEGGLAGMGEQFF,TGCGCCAGCAGCTTGGAAGGGGGTCTAGCGGGGATGGGTGAGCAGTTCTTC
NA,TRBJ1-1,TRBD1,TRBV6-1,CASSEDSTGPTEAFF,TGTGCCAGCAGTGAGGATTCGACAGGGCCGACTGAAGCTTTCTTT
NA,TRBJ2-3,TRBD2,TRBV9,CASSANTGLAGSDTQYF,TGTGCCAGCAGCGCGAATACGGGACTAGCGGGATCAGATACGCAGTATTTT
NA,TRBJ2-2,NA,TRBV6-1,CASSVDRANTGELFF,TGTGCCAGCAGCGTCGACAGAGCGAACACCGGGGAGCTGTTTTTT
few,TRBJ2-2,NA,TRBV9,CASSDSGLGELFF,TGTGCCAGCAGCGACAGTGGGTTGGGGGAGCTGTTTTTT
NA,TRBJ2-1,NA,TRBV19,CASSIVRGNEQFF,TGTGCCAGTAGTATTGTCAGGGGAAATGAGCAGTTCTTC
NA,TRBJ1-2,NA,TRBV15,CATSSREAGSVSLYGYTF,TGTGCCACCAGCAGCAGGGAGGCAGGTTCAGTAAGTCTCTATGGCTACACCTTC
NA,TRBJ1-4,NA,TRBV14,CASSQGQTTNEKLFF,TGTGCCAGCAGCCAAGGGCAGACAACTAATGAAAAACTGTTTTTT
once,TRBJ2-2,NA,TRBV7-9,CASSLEYNTGELFF,TGTGCCAGCAGCTTAGAATACAATACCGGGGAGCTGTTTTTT
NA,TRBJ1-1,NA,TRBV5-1,CASSSSRGNTEAFF,TGCGCCAGCAGCTCAAGCAGGGGGAACACTGAAGCTTTCTTT
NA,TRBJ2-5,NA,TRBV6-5,CASSYGGTGTQYF,TGTGCCAGCAGTTACGGGGGGACCGGGACCCAGTACTTC
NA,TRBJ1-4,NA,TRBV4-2,CASSQNPGEGEKLFF,TGTGCCAGCAGCCAAAATCCGGGCGAGGGTGAAAAACTGTTTTTT
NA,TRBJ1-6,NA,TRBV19,CASSQDTWTPLHF,TGTGCCAGTAGTCAGGACACCTGGACACCCCTCCACTTT
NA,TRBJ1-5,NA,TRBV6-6,CASSYLGGDGNQPQHF,TGTGCCAGCAGTTACTTAGGAGGGGACGGCAATCAGCCCCAGCATTTT
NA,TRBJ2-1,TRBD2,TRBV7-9,CASSPSGRAYNEQFF,TGTGCCAGCAGCCCAAGCGGGAGAGCCTACAATGAGCAGTTCTTC
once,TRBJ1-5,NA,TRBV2,CASSGEGNQPQHF,TGTGCCAGCAGTGGGGAGGGGAATCAGCCCCAGCATTTT
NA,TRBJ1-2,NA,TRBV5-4,CASSLGSPGRMDGYTF,TGTGCCAGCAGCTTGGGGTCGCCAGGGAGGATGGATGGCTACACCTTC
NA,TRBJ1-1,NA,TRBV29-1,CSASGGDTEAFF,TGCAGCGCCTCCGGAGGGGACACTGAAGCTTTCTTT
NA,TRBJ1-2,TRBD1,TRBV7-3,CASSSGQGSGYTF,TGTGCCAGCAGCTCAGGACAGGGCTCTGGCTACACCTTC
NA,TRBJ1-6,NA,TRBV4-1,CASSLFKSQFYNSPLHF,TGCGCCAGCAGCCTGTTTAAGTCACAGTTCTATAATTCACCCCTCCACTTT
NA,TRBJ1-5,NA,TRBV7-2,CASSLEGGSYQPQHF,TGTGCCAGCAGCTTAGAAGGAGGCAGCTATCAGCCCCAGCATTTT